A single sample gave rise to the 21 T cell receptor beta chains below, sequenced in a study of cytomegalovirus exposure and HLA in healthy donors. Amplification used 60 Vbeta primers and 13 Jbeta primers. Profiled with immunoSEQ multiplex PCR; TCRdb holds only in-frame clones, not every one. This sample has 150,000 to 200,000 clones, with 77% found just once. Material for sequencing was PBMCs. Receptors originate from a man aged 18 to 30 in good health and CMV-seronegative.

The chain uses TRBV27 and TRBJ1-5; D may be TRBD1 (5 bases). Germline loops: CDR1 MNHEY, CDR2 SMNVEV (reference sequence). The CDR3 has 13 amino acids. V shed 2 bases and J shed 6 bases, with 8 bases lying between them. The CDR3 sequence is CASSLGGFQPQHF. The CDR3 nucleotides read TGTGCCAGCAGTTTAGGGGGGTTTCAGCCCCAGCATTTT.

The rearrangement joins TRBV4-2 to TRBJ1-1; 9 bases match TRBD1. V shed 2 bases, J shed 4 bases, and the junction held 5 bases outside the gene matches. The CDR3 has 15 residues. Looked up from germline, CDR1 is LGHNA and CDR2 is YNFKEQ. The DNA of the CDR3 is TGTGCCAGCAGCCAACCCGGGACAGGGACCACTGAAGCTTTCTTT. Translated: CASSQPGTGTTEAFF.

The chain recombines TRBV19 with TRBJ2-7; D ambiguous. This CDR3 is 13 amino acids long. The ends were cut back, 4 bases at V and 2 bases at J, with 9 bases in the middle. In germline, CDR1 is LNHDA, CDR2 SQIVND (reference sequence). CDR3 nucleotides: TGTGCCAGTAGTAGCGGCCCTGCCTACGAGCAGTACTTC. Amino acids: CASSSGPAYEQYF.

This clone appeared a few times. CDR3 region: CASSRKPRETQYF. CDR3 bases: TGTGCCAGCAGTAGAAAACCCCGGGAGACCCAGTACTTC. The chain couples TRBV6-4 to TRBJ2-5, with no clear D. CDR1 is MRHNA and CDR2 is SNTAGT in the germline V gene. The V gene lost 5 bases and the J gene lost 5 bases, with 12 bases spanning the gap. The CDR3 contains 13 residues.

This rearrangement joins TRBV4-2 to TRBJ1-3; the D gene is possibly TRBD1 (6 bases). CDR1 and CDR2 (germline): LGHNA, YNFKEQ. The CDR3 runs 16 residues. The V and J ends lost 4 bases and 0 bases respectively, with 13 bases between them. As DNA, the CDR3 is TGTGCCAGCAGCCGGAGGGGGGGTTCCTCTGGAAACACCATATATTTT. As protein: CASSRRGGSSGNTIYF.

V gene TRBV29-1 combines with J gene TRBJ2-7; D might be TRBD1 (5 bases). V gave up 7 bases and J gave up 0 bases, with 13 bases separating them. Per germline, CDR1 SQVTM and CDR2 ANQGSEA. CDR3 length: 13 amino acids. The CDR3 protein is CSATTESSYEQYF. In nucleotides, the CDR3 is TGCAGCGCTACGACAGAGAGCTCCTACGAGCAGTACTTC.

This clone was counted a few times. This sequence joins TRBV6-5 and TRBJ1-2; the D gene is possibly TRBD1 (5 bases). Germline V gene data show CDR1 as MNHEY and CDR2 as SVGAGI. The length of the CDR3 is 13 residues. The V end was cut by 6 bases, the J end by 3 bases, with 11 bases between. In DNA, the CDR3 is TGTGCCAGCAGCAGGGTAGTGGACTATGGCTACACCTTC. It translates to CASSRVVDYGYTF.

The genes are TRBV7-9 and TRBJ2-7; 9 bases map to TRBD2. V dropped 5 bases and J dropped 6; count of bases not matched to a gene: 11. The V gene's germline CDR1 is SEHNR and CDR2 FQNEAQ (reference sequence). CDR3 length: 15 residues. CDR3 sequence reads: CASSISGREGSEQYF. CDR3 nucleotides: TGTGCCAGCAGCATATCTGGGCGGGAGGGAAGCGAGCAGTACTTC.

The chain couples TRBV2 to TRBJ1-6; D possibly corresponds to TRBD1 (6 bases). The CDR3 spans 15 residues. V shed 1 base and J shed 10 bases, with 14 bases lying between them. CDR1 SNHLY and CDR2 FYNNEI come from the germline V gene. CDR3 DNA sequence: TGTGCCAGCAGTGAAGAACAGGGTACTAGGTCACCCCTCCACTTT. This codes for CASSEEQGTRSPLHF.

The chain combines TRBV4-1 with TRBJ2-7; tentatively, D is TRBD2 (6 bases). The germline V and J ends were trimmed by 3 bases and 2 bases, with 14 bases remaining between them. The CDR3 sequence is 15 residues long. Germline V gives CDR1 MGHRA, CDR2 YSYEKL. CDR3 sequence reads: CASSHLATATYEQYF. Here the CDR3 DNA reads TGCGCCAGCAGCCACCTAGCGACAGCAACCTACGAGCAGTACTTC.

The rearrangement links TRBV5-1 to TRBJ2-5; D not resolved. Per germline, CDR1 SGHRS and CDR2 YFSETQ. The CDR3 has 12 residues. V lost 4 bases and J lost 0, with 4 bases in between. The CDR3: CASSQYQETQYF. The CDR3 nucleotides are TGCGCCAGCAGCCAGTACCAAGAGACCCAGTACTTC.

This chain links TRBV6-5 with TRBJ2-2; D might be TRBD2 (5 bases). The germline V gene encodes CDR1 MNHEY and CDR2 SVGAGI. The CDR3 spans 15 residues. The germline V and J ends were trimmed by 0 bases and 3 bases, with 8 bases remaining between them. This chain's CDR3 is CASSYSEGDTGELFF. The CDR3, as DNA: TGTGCCAGCAGTTACTCTGAGGGAGACACCGGGGAGCTGTTTTTT.

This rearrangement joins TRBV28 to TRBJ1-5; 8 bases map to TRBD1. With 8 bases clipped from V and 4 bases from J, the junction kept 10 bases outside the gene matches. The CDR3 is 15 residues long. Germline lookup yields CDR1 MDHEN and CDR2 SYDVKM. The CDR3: CASLEHGQGNQPQHF. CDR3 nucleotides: TGTGCCAGCCTAGAACACGGACAGGGAAATCAGCCCCAGCATTTT.

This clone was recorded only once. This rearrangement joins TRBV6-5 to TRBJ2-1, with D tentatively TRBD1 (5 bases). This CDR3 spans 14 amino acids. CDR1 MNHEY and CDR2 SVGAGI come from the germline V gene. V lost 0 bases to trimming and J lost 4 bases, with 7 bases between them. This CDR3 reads CASSYSQGYNEQFF. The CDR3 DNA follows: TGTGCCAGCAGTTACTCGCAGGGTTACAATGAGCAGTTCTTC.

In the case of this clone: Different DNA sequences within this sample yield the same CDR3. The CDR3 DNA sequence: TGCAGCGTTGAGCGAGACACAGATACGCAGTATTTT. Its protein is CSVERDTDTQYF. The chain combines TRBV29-1 with TRBJ2-3; D remains unclear. There are 12 residues in the CDR3. Trimming removed 3 bases from V and 2 bases from J, with 6 bases in between. Germline V lookup: CDR1 SQVTM, CDR2 ANQGSEA.

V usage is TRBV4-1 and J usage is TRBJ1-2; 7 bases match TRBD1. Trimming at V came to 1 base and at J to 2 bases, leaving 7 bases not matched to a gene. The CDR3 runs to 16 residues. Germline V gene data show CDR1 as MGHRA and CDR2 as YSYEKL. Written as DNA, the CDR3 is TGCGCCAGCAGCCAAGGGGCCTTACAGGGGAACTATGGCTACACCTTC. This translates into CASSQGALQGNYGYTF.

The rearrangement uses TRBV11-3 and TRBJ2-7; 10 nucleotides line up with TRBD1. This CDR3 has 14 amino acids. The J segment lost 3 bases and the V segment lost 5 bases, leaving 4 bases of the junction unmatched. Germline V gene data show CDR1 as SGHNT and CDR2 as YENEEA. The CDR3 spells CASSIRDRGYEQYF. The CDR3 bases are TGTGCCAGCAGCATCCGGGACAGGGGCTACGAGCAGTACTTC.

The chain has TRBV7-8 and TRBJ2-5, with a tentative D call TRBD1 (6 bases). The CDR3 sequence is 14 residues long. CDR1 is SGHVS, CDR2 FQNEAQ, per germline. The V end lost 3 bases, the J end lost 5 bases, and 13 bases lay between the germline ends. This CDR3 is CASSLRTAWETQYF. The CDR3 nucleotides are TGTGCCAGCAGCTTGAGGACAGCATGGGAGACCCAGTACTTC.

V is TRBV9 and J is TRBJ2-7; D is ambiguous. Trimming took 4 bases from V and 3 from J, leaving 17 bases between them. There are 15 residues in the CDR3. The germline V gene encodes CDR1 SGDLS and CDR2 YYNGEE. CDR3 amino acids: CASSPKTGIYYEQYF. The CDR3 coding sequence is TGTGCCAGCAGCCCAAAGACTGGAATCTACTACGAGCAGTACTTC.

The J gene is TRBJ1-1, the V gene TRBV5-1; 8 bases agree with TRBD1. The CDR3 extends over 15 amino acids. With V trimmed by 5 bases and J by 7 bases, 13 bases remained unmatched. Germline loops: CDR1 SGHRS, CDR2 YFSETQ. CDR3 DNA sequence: TGCGCCAGCAGGCTAATTGCCCAGGGACAGGATGAAGCTTTCTTT. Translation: CASRLIAQGQDEAFF.

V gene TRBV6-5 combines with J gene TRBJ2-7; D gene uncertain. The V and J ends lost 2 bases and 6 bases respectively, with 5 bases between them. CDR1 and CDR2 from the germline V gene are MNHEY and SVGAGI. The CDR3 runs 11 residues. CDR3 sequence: CASSYLSEQYF. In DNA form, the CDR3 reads TGTGCCAGCAGTTACCTGTCCGAGCAGTACTTC.